Detailed here is one T cell receptor (beta chain). Its antigen is still unknown. The CDR3 totals 14 residues. The germline gives CDR1 KGHSH, CDR2 LQKENI. Trimming removed 6 bases from V and 4 bases from J, with 13 bases in between. 60 Vbeta and 13 Jbeta primers were used in PCR. Profiled with immunoSEQ multiplex PCR; TCRdb holds only in-frame clones, not every one. The sample lists just over 150,000 clones, 77% occurring once. The data were obtained in a study of cytomegalovirus exposure and HLA in healthy donors. Whole-study findings and limits: Segments of the TCR beta V type were, in most cases, productive about 90% or about 30% of the time in an earlier analysis.

This chain links TRBV18 with TRBJ1-3; D possibly corresponds to TRBD1 (6 bases). This clonotype was sampled from a woman in her 30s in good health and CMV-seronegative. Sequencing was performed on PBMCs. The DNA for the CDR3 is TGTGCCAGCTCGGCGGACAGAGTCGGAAACACCATATATTTT. Translating it yields CASSADRVGNTIYF.